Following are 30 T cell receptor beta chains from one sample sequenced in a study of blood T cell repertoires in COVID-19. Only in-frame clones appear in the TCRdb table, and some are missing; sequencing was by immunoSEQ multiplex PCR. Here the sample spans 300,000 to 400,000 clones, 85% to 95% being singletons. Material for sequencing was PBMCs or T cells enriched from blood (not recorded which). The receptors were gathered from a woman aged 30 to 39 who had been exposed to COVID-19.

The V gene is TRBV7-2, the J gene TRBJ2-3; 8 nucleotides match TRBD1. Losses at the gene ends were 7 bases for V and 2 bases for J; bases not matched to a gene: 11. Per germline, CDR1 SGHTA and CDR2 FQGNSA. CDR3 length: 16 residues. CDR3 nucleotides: TGTGCCAGCACCCCGGGCCAGGGGGCTTACACAGATACGCAGTATTTT. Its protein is CASTPGQGAYTDTQYF.

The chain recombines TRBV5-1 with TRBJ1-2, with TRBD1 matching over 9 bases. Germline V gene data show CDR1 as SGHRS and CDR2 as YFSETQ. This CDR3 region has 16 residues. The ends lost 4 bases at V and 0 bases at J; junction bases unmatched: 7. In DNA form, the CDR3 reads TGCGCCAGCAGCGACGGTGGACAGGGGACTAACTATGGCTACACCTTC. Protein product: CASSDGGQGTNYGYTF.

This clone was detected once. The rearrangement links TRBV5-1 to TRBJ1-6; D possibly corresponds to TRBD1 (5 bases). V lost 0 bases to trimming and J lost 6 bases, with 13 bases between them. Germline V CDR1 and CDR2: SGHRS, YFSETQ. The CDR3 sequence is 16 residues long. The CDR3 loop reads CASSLVPGEANSPLHF. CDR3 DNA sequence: TGCGCCAGCAGCTTGGTTCCGGGGGAGGCTAATTCACCCCTCCACTTT.

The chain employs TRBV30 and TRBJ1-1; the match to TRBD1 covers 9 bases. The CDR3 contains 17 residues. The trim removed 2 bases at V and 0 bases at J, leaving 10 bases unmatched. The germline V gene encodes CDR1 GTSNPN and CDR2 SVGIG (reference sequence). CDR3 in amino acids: CAWSKVGTGHMNTEAFF. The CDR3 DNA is TGTGCCTGGAGTAAAGTCGGGACAGGGCATATGAACACTGAAGCTTTCTTT.

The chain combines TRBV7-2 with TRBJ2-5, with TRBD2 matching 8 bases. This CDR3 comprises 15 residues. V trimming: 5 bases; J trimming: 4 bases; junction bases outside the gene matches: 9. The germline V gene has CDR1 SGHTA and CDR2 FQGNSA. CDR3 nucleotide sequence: TGTGCCAGCAGCCCCGGGGGGGGCCGAGGAGAGACCCAGTACTTC. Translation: CASSPGGGRGETQYF.

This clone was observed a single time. Written as DNA, the CDR3 is TGCGCCAGCAGCCAAGAGGGCAGGGTTTTTTATAATGAAAAACTGTTTTTT. Translating it yields CASSQEGRVFYNEKLFF. The V gene is TRBV4-3, the J gene TRBJ1-4, with D tentatively TRBD1 (5 bases). This CDR3 spans 17 amino acids. V shed 0 bases and J shed 4 bases, with 15 bases lying between them. Germline V gene lookup returns CDR1 LGHNA and CDR2 YSLEER.

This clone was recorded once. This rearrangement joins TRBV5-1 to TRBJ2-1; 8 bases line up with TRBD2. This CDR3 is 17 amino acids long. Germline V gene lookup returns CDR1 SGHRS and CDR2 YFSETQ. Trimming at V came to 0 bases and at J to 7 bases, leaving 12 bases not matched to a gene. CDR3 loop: CASSLAEGVVAGNEQFF. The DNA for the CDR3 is TGCGCCAGCAGCTTGGCCGAGGGGGTGGTAGCGGGGAATGAGCAGTTCTTC.

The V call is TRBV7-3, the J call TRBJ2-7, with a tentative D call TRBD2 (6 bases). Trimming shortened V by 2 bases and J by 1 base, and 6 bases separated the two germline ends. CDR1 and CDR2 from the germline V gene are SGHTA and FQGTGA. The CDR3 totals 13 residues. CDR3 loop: CASSLAGSYEQYF. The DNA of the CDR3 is TGTGCCAGCAGCTTAGCGGGGTCCTACGAGCAGTACTTC.

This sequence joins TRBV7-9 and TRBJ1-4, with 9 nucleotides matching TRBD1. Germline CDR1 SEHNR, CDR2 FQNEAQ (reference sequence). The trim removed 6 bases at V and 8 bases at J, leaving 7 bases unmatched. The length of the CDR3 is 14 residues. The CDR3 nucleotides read TGTGCCAGCAGGACGGGGACAGGGAGGGAAAAACTGTTTTTT. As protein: CASRTGTGREKLFF.

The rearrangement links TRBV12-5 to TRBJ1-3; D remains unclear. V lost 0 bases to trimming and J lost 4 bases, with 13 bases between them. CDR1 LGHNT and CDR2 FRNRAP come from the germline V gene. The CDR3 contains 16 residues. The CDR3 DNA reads TGTGCTAGTGGTTTGGTATTAGGTTACAGCGGAAACACCATATATTTT. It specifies CASGLVLGYSGNTIYF.

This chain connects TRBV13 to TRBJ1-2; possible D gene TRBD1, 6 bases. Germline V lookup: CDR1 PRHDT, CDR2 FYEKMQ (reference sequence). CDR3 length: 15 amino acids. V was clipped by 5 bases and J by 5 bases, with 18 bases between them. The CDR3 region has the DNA TGTGCCAGCAGCGGACTGGGGGGGCTGGAATATGGCTACACCTTC. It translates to CASSGLGGLEYGYTF.

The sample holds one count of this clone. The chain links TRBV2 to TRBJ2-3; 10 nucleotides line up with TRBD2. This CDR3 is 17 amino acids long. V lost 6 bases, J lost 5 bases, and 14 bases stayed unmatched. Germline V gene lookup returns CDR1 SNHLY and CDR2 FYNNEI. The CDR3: CASSAHLAGAGVDTQYF. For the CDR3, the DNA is TGTGCCAGCAGCGCCCACCTAGCGGGGGCGGGAGTAGATACGCAGTATTTT. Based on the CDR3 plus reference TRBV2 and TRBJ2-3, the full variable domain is EPEVTQTPSHQVTQMGQEVILRCVPISNHLYFYWYRQILGQKVEFLVSFYNNEISEKSEIFDDQFSVERPDGSNFTLKIRSTKLEDSAMYFCASSAHLAGAGVDTQYFGPGTRLTVL.

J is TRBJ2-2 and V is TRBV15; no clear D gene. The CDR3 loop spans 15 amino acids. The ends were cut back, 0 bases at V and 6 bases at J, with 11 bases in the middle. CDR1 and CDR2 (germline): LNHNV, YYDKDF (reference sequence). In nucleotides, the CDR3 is TGTGCCACCAGCAGAGAACCGTTAGTCCCCGGGGAGCTGTTTTTT. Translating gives CATSREPLVPGELFF.

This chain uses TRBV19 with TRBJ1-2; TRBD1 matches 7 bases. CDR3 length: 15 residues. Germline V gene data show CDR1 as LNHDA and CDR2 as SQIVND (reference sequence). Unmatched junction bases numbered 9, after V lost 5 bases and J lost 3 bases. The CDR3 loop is CASSGQNRGYYGYTF. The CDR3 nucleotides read TGTGCCAGTAGTGGACAGAACAGGGGATACTATGGCTACACCTTC.

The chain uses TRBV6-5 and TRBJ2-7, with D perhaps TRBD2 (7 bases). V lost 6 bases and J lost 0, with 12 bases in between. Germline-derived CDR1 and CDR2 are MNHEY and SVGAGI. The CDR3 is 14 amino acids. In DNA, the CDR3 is TGTGCCAGCAGGAGGGGGGGAGCCTCCTACGAGCAGTACTTC. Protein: CASRRGGASYEQYF.

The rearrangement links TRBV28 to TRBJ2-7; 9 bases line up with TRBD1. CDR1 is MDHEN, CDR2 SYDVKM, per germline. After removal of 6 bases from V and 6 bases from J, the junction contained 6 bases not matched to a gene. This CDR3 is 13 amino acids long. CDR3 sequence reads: CASRQGAQTEQYF. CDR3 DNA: TGTGCCAGCAGACAGGGGGCGCAAACCGAGCAGTACTTC.

The CDR3 sequence is CASSQAGLSGSEQYF. The CDR3 DNA follows: TGCGCCAGCAGCCAAGCCGGACTATCAGGGAGCGAGCAGTACTTC. The chain links TRBV4-3 to TRBJ2-7; D may be TRBD2 (6 bases). The V and J ends lost 1 base and 6 bases respectively, with 16 bases between them. This CDR3 spans 15 amino acids. Per the germline V gene, CDR1 is LGHNA and CDR2 is YSLEER.

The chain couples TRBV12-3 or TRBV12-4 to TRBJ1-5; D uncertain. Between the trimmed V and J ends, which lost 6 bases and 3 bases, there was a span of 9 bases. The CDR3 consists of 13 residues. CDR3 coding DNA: TGTGCCAGCAGCCTCCGTCCCAATCAGCCCCAGCATTTT. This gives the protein CASSLRPNQPQHF.

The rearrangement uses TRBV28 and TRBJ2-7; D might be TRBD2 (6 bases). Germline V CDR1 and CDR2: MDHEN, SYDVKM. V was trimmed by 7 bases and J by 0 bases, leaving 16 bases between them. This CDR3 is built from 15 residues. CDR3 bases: TGTGCCAGCATGCCCCCCGGGGGATCCTCCTACGAGCAGTACTTC. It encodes CASMPPGGSSYEQYF.

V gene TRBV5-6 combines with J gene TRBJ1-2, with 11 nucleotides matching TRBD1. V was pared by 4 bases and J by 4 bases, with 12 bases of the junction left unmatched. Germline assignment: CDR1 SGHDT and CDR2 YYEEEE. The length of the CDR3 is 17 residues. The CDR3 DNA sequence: TGTGCCAGCAGCCCCTGGACAGGGGGCCGAATTCTCTATGGCTACACCTTC. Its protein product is CASSPWTGGRILYGYTF.

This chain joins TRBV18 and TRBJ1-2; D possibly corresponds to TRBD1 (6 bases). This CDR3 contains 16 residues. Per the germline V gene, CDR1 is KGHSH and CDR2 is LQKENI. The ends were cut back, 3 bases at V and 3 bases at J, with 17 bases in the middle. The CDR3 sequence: CASSPGHGPPHYGYTF. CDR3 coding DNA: TGTGCCAGCTCACCGGGACACGGACCCCCTCACTATGGCTACACCTTC.

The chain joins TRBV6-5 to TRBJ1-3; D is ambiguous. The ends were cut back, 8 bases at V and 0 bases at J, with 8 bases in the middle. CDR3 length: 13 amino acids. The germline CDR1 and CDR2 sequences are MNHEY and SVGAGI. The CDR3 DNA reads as TGTGCCAGCCGACTGAACTCTGGAAACACCATATATTTT. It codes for CASRLNSGNTIYF.

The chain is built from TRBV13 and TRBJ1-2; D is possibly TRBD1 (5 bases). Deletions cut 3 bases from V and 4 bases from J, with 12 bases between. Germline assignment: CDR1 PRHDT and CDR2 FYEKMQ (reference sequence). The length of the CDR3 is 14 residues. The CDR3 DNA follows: TGTGCCAGCAGCTTTGGGGCTCTACTCTATGGCTACACCTTC. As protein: CASSFGALLYGYTF.

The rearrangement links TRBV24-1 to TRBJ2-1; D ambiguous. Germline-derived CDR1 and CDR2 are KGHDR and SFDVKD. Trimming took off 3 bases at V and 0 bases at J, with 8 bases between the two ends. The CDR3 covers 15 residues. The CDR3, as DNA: TGTGCCACCAGTGATAGAGCCTACTCCTACAATGAGCAGTTCTTC. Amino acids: CATSDRAYSYNEQFF.

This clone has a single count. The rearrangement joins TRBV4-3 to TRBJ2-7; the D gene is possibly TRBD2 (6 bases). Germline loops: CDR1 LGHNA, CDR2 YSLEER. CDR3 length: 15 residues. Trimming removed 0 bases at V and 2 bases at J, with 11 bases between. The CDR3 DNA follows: TGCGCCAGCAGCCAAGATCTGTGGGGGGCCTACGAGCAGTACTTC. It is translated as CASSQDLWGAYEQYF.

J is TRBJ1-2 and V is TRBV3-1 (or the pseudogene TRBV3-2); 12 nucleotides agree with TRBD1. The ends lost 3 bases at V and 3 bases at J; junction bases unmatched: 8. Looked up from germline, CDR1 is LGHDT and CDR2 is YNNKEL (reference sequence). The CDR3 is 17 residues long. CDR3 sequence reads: CASSQSGQGAGDYGYTF. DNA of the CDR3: TGTGCCAGCAGCCAGTCGGGACAGGGGGCAGGTGACTATGGCTACACCTTC.

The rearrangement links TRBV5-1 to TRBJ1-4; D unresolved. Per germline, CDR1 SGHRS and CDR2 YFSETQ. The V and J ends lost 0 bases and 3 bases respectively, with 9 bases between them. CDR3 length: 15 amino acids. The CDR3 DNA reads TGCGCCAGCAGCTTGGTCGGGAAGGCTAATGAAAAACTGTTTTTT. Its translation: CASSLVGKANEKLFF.

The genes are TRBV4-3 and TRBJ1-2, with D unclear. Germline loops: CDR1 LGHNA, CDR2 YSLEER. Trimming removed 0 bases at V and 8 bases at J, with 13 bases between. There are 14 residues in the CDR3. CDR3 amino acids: CASSQDMRVGGYTF. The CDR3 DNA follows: TGCGCCAGCAGCCAAGATATGAGGGTAGGCGGCTACACCTTC.

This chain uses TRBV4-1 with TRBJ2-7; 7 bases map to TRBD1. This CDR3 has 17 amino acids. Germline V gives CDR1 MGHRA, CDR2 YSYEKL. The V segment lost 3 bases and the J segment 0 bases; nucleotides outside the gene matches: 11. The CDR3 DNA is TGCGCCAGCAGCCAGATACAGGGGCCTTCTTTCTCCTACGAGCAGTACTTC. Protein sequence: CASSQIQGPSFSYEQYF.

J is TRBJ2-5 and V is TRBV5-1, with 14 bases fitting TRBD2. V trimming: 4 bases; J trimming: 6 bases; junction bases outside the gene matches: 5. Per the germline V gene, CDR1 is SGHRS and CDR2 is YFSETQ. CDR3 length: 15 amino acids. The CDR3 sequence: CASSETSGGAQTQYF. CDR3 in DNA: TGCGCCAGCAGCGAGACTAGCGGGGGGGCCCAGACCCAGTACTTC.